This TCR beta chain was profiled in a study of T cells in Graves' hyperthyroidism and ophthalmopathy. Study details: Upon initial diagnosis and before any treatment, peripheral blood was collected.

The CDR3 totals 11 residues. With 5 bases removed from V and 2 bases from J, the gap between germline ends came to 6 bases. Germline V lookup: CDR1 DFQATT, CDR2 SNEGSKA (reference sequence). RNA transcripts yielded amplified TCR beta CDR3 regions. The TCR CDR3 first-round RT-PCR relied on the HTBI primer set. TCRdb reprocessed the multiplex PCR reads with MiXCR, giving one entry per CDR3 protein. This table holds fewer than 750,000 distinct CDR3 sequences, around 15% found once. This clonotype has ten or more counts. Sequencing was done on a sample of blood. This chain links TRBV20-1 with TRBJ1-2; D gene ambiguous. This clonotype was obtained from a woman between 35 and 50 years old with Graves' ophthalmopathy. CDR3 DNA: TGCAGTGCTGCAGAAAACTATGGCTACACCTTC. It encodes CSAAENYGYTF.